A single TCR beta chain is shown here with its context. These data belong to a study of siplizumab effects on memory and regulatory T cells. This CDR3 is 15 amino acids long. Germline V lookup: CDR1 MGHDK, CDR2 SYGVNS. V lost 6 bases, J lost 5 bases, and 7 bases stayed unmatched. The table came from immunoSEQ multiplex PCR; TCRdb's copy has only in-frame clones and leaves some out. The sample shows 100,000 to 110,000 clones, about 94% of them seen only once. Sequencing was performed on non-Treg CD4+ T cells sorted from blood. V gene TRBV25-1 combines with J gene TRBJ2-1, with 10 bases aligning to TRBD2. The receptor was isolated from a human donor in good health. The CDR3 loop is CASSLTTSGNNEQFF. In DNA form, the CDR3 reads TGTGCCAGCAGCCTGACAACTAGCGGGAACAATGAGCAGTTCTTC.